Included here is one T cell receptor (beta chain) sequence, with context. This clonotype was recorded only once. The specificity of this receptor is unknown. Per-base quality was not reported, and no clone a single base away is much larger than it. This sample stems from a study of post-analysis software for immune sequencing data (dated by TCRdb to the mid-2010s). Study-wide context: Recorded disease courses included relapsing-remitting, secondary progressive and progressive-relapsing multiple sclerosis, with some patients lacking subtype annotation. The patient repertoires were set against ten to eleven previously published healthy control repertoires from donors whose ages ranged from 6 to 25 years. A subset of samples was prepared in parallel using single-end sample barcoding, then pooled and co-amplified after Illumina adapter ligation. Summary of the overall study and its limitations: Compared with controls, multiple sclerosis patients had significantly lower normalized Chao1 diversity, a finding suggesting substantial peripheral T-cell clonal expansion. Significantly higher frequencies in patients than in controls were found for about five TRBV segments, including TRBV5-6, TRBV5-1 and TRBV20-1. The control group was slightly older than the multiple sclerosis patient group. Direct clustering with F measure revealed strong co-clustering of samples prepared in the same batch, which led to a batch-effect correction.

TCR beta repertoires were profiled from peripheral blood of about a dozen young patients with multiple sclerosis to demonstrate the VDJtools post-analysis software. The multiple sclerosis patients were children and adolescents ranging in age from about 6 to 16 years. V sheds 4 bases and J sheds 3 bases, leaving 7 bases between their ends. Inclusive of the bounding cysteine and phenylalanine, the CDR3 is 13 residues long. Only the CDR3 DNA is retained, 39 bases long and in frame from the first base. Libraries were built with PCR. Instrument used: Illumina HiSeq 2500. Unique molecular identifiers were incorporated into TCR beta cDNA libraries to reduce PCR and sequencing biases. Per 1 to 10 million input T cells, approximately 500,000 cDNA molecules were obtained, such that each molecule approximated one T cell. Patient libraries were prepared and sequenced with the same protocol used for the earlier healthy control dataset. Samples belonging to the same batch were prepared together, multiplexed and sequenced on a shared HiSeq lane. On the study's bioinformatics: Raw barcoded reads were processed with MIGEC, discarding single-read molecular identifier groups before consensus assembly and CDR3 extraction. Clonotype tables were post-analysed with VDJtools, and diversity was normalized by down-sampling all datasets to the smallest sample size. To correct batch-related cross-sample contamination, repertoire overlap clustering matched CDR3 amino acid sequences but not nucleotide sequences. The public reads were quality trimmed at Q25 with fastp and then assembled into clones with MiXCR by TCRdb, keeping productive beta chains. Every distinct CDR3 protein forms one entry, paired with its most common genes and DNA. It is TCRdb's table, rather than the study itself, that gives the V and J calls and clone size. For this sample the table gives around 500,000 distinct CDR3 sequences, of which roughly 34% were detected only once. The ten largest clones represent 4.5% to 7.5% of the sample.

The material sequenced was blood. The sequence was collected from a girl aged 2-17 years with multiple sclerosis. Recombination joined TRBV12-3 or TRBV12-4 with TRBJ1-5; no D segment can be confidently identified. In nucleotide form, the sequence is TGTGCCAGCAGTTATGGTGTCAATCAGCCCCAGCATTTT. This is translated as CASSYGVNQPQHF.